The 21 T cell receptor beta chains reported below all come from one sample, sequenced in a study of CD8+ T cells in alopecia areata. After isolation, RNA underwent reverse transcription to generate cDNA as the sequencing template. The method was immunoSEQ multiplex PCR; TCRdb's version includes in-frame clones alone and lacks a portion of them. The sample carries some 130,000 clones, around three fifths recorded once. The sample here was CD4+ T cells sorted from blood, taken at week 0. The receptors were sampled from a human donor with alopecia areata.

The chain couples TRBV30 to TRBJ1-6; no definite D call. The length of the CDR3 is 16 residues. Germline V CDR1 and CDR2: GTSNPN, SVGIG (reference sequence). The germline V and J ends were trimmed by 0 bases and 7 bases, with 16 bases remaining between them. The CDR3, as DNA: TGTGCCTGGAGTGTACATAGTGGGATCCGCAATTCACCCCTCCACTTT. This encodes CAWSVHSGIRNSPLHF.

The chain is built from TRBV30 and TRBJ2-3, with unresolved D. The length of the CDR3 is 13 residues. V lost 2 bases to trimming and J lost 2 bases, with 8 bases between them. CDR1 GTSNPN and CDR2 SVGIG come from the germline V gene (reference sequence). CDR3 protein: CAWSPAPTDTQYF. For the CDR3, the DNA is TGTGCCTGGAGTCCGGCTCCCACAGATACGCAGTATTTT. Full variable domain (rest looked up from reference TRBV30 and TRBJ2-3): SQTIHQWPATLVQPVGSPLSLECTVEGTSNPNLYWYRQAAGRGLQLLFYSVGIGQISSEVPQNLSASRPQDRQFILSSKKLLLSDSGFYLCAWSPAPTDTQYFGPGTRLTVL.

This clone was observed a handful of times. V and J are TRBV4-2 and TRBJ2-5; D gene uncertain. The CDR3 totals 13 residues. CDR1 and CDR2 from the germline V gene are LGHNA and YNFKEQ. The V end was cut by 4 bases, the J end by 5 bases, with 11 bases between. This CDR3 is CASSPIPGETQYF. CDR3 bases: TGTGCCAGCAGCCCCATACCCGGGGAGACCCAGTACTTC.

The V and J genes are TRBV29-1 and TRBJ1-4; 7 bases fit TRBD1. V was clipped by 4 bases and J by 5 bases; unmatched bases: 16. The V gene's germline CDR1 is SQVTM and CDR2 ANQGSEA. This CDR3 has 17 amino acids. The DNA of the CDR3 is TGCAGCGTTGTGGTTTTGGGGACAGCCAATACAAATGAAAAACTGTTTTTT. Encoded protein: CSVVVLGTANTNEKLFF.

The CDR3 here is CASGTLGGPYNEQFF. The CDR3 DNA follows: TGTGCCAGCGGGACCCTAGGGGGTCCCTACAATGAGCAGTTCTTC. The chain couples TRBV28 to TRBJ2-1; D perhaps matches TRBD1 (6 bases). Germline V gene data show CDR1 as MDHEN and CDR2 as SYDVKM. This CDR3 is built from 15 residues. V dropped 8 bases and J dropped 2 bases, with 16 bases sitting between them.

Worth noting for this clone: At one boundary the junction diverges from the germline segment, which might be a read error. The rearrangement uses TRBV7-2 and TRBJ1-4; the match to TRBD1 covers 8 bases. This CDR3 comprises 14 residues. Germline lookup yields CDR1 SGHTA and CDR2 FQGNSA. The CDR3 nucleotides are TGTGCCAGCAGCTGGACAGGGACTAACGAAAAACTGTTTTTT. As protein: CASSWTGTNEKLFF.

This clone was observed a few times. V usage is TRBV6-5 and J usage is TRBJ2-2; D unresolved. CDR1 and CDR2 (germline): MNHEY, SVGAGI. The length of the CDR3 is 14 residues. Trimming shortened V by 5 bases and J by 2 bases, and 9 bases separated the two germline ends. The CDR3 DNA reads TGTGCCAGCAGTCTGGTAATAAACACCGGGGAGCTGTTTTTT. Its protein product is CASSLVINTGELFF.

The chain links TRBV5-1 to TRBJ2-1; D is possibly TRBD2 (6 bases). V lost 4 bases and J 7 bases, leaving 9 bases between the germline ends. The CDR3 has 12 residues. Germline V gives CDR1 SGHRS, CDR2 YFSETQ. CDR3 bases: TGCGCCAGCAGCGAGACTAGTAATGAGCAGTTCTTC. Translation gives CASSETSNEQFF.

The gene calls are TRBV4-3 and TRBJ1-1, with 7 bases fitting TRBD1. J lost 3 bases, V lost 2 bases, and 3 bases had no gene match. The CDR3 totals 14 residues. Germline-derived CDR1 and CDR2 are LGHNA and YSLEER. Written as DNA, the CDR3 is TGCGCCAGCAGCCAATTTACAGGGGACACTGAAGCTTTCTTT. Translated, it gives CASSQFTGDTEAFF.

The chain combines TRBV6-6 with TRBJ1-2, with a weak D call TRBD1 (5 bases). This CDR3 has 13 residues. The germline CDR1 and CDR2 sequences are MNHNY and SVGAGI (reference sequence). V was trimmed by 6 bases and J by 2 bases, leaving 10 bases between them. DNA for the CDR3: TGTGCCAGCAGCCATGGACAAAACTATGGCTACACCTTC. This codes for CASSHGQNYGYTF.

DNA for the CDR3: TGTGCCAGCAGTGAAGGGGTGAGGGGGCTGAACGAGCAGTACTTC. It encodes CASSEGVRGLNEQYF. This chain links TRBV2 with TRBJ2-7, with 7 bases lining up with TRBD1. V lost 1 base, J lost 5 bases, and 8 bases stayed unmatched. This CDR3 is built from 15 residues. Germline values: CDR1 SNHLY, CDR2 FYNNEI.

The V call is TRBV30, the J call TRBJ1-1, with unresolved D. The CDR3 runs to 14 residues. V lost 0 bases, J lost 6 bases, and 14 bases lay in between. CDR1 and CDR2 (germline): GTSNPN, SVGIG (reference sequence). The CDR3 coding sequence is TGTGCCTGGAGTGTAGGAATGCCTGGGGCTGAAGCTTTCTTT. It yields the protein CAWSVGMPGAEAFF.

J is TRBJ2-7 and V is TRBV7-8, with 10 bases fitting TRBD2. Per germline, CDR1 SGHVS and CDR2 FQNEAQ. Trimming took 4 bases from V and 2 from J; bases not matched to a gene: 11. This CDR3 is 17 amino acids long. The CDR3 DNA reads as TGTGCCAGCAGCTCCAAACGGGAACTAGCGGGGACCTACGAGCAGTACTTC. Its protein is CASSSKRELAGTYEQYF.

The V call is TRBV5-6, the J call TRBJ1-1; D remains ambiguous. The CDR3 is 13 amino acids. Germline V gene data show CDR1 as SGHDT and CDR2 as YYEEEE. V was clipped by 0 bases and J by 1 base, with 4 bases between them. CDR3 DNA sequence: TGTGCCAGCAGCTTGGACGAGAACACTGAAGCTTTCTTT. Amino acid sequence: CASSLDENTEAFF.

V and J are TRBV5-1 and TRBJ2-4, with D perhaps being TRBD1 or TRBD2 (5 bases each). V was clipped by 4 bases and J by 7 bases, with 18 bases between them. Germline V gene data show CDR1 as SGHRS and CDR2 as YFSETQ. This CDR3 has 15 residues. The CDR3 sequence: CASSRVEGYGNIQYF. DNA for the CDR3: TGCGCCAGCAGCCGTGTTGAGGGGTATGGGAACATTCAGTACTTC.

This clone was counted only a few times. The chain is built from TRBV5-1 and TRBJ2-7; 8 bases match TRBD2. From germline, CDR1 is SGHRS and CDR2 YFSETQ. The V gene end was trimmed by 3 bases and the J gene end by 3 bases; junction bases not matched to a gene: 8. This CDR3 comprises 15 residues. This chain's CDR3 is CASSWTSQGVYEQYF. The CDR3 DNA follows: TGCGCCAGCAGCTGGACTAGCCAGGGAGTCTACGAGCAGTACTTC.

The chain is built from TRBV29-1 and TRBJ1-2; D possibly corresponds to TRBD1 (5 bases). Deletions cut 7 bases from V and 2 bases from J, with 11 bases between. The CDR3 length is 12 residues. Germline CDR1 reads SQVTM; CDR2 reads ANQGSEA. The CDR3: CSGGARNYGYTF. In DNA form, the CDR3 reads TGCAGCGGAGGGGCTCGGAACTATGGCTACACCTTC.

This rearrangement joins TRBV9 to TRBJ2-7; TRBD1 matches 8 bases. The CDR3 loop spans 16 amino acids. Trimming cost V 0 bases and J 5 bases; bases outside gene matches: 10. Germline V CDR1 and CDR2: SGDLS, YYNGEE. Here the CDR3 reads CASSVEGGRGLNEQYF. CDR3 nucleotides: TGTGCCAGCAGCGTAGAGGGCGGCAGGGGGCTCAACGAGCAGTACTTC.

The chain joins TRBV7-3 to TRBJ1-2, with 9 bases matching TRBD1. The CDR3 loop spans 14 amino acids. Trimming cost V 5 bases and J 4 bases; bases outside gene matches: 5. Germline lookup yields CDR1 SGHTA and CDR2 FQGTGA. The CDR3 loop reads CASSPGTGSYGYTF. CDR3 DNA sequence: TGTGCCAGCAGCCCGGGGACAGGGAGCTATGGCTACACCTTC.

The V and J genes are TRBV5-1 and TRBJ2-5; D possibly uses TRBD1 or TRBD2 (7 bases each). The J call may be wrong; the DNA end is better matched by TRBJ2-7. Germline-derived CDR1 and CDR2 are SGHRS and YFSETQ. CDR3 length: 14 residues. The CDR3 here is CASSTSRGGYEQYF. The CDR3 bases are TGCGCCAGCAGCACGAGCAGGGGGGGCTACGAGCAGTACTTC.

This clone showed up just a few times. The chain is built from TRBV4-1 and TRBJ1-1, with D unresolved. This CDR3 is built from 14 residues. Trimming stripped 4 bases from V and 4 bases from J, with 13 bases between. CDR1 is MGHRA and CDR2 is YSYEKL in the germline V gene. Written as DNA, the CDR3 is TGCGCCAGCAGCCTTGACATTCCGAGCACTGAAGCTTTCTTT. It specifies CASSLDIPSTEAFF.